One and the same sample provided the 17 T cell receptor beta chains below, sequenced in a study of low-dose radiotherapy and immunotherapy resistance in tumors. TRAV and TRBV primers primed cDNA for both TCRalpha and TCRbeta. The PCR that amplified TCRs ran for about 20 cycles, relying on a constant-region primer and a V-primer adapter. TCRdb reanalysed the reads using MiXCR and keeps one entry per CDR3 protein. The sample holds roughly 36,000 distinct CDR3 sequences, around 30% seen once. This sample's time point: before trial treatment. This sample comprised PBMCs, obtained before treatment. The receptors here all came from a male donor with gallbladder cancer.

This clonotype was seen repeatedly, ten times or more. The J gene is TRBJ1-4, the V gene TRBV7-2; 8 bases fit TRBD1. V lost 5 bases and J lost 7; bases outside the gene matches: 6. Germline CDR1 SGHTA, CDR2 FQGNSA. CDR3 size: 14 residues. In DNA, the CDR3 is TGTGCCAGCAGCCAGGGGGCGCGAAGTGAAAAACTGTTTTTT. It codes for CASSQGARSEKLFF. Complete variable domain (other parts from reference TRBV7-2 and TRBJ1-4): GAGVSQSPSNKVTEKGKDVELRCDPISGHTALYWYRQSLGQGLEFLIYFQGNSAPDKSGLPSDRFSAERTGGSVSTLTIQRTQQEDSAVYLCASSQGARSEKLFFGSGTQLSVL.

This clonotype is categorized as medium-sized (0.01 to 0.1%). The chain combines TRBV5-5 with TRBJ2-6, with no clear D. The length of the CDR3 is 13 residues. Germline loops: CDR1 SGHKS, CDR2 YYEKEE (reference sequence). V lost 1 base to trimming and J lost 2 bases, with 1 base between them. The CDR3 DNA reads as TGTGCCAGCAGCTTGACTGGGGCCAACGTCCTGACTTTC. Residues: CASSLTGANVLTF.

As concerns this clonotype: Since a far larger clone is one base different, this is likely a read error. The chain combines TRBV4-2 with TRBJ2-1; tentative D call: TRBD1 (6 bases). The CDR3 length is 13 residues. V lost 3 bases, J lost 13 bases, and 16 bases lay in between. Germline V gene sequence: CDR1 LGHNA, CDR2 YNFKEQ. Here the CDR3 DNA reads TGTGCCAGCAGCCAGCAGGGGCAAGAGACCCAGTTCTTC. Its translation is CASSQQGQETQFF.

The J gene is TRBJ1-1, the V gene TRBV30; D uncertain. Deletions cut 0 bases from V and 8 bases from J, with 13 bases between. CDR1 is GTSNPN, CDR2 SVGIG, per germline (reference sequence). The CDR3 runs to 13 residues. The CDR3: CAWSVTEFSEAFF. The CDR3 bases are TGTGCCTGGAGTGTAACCGAATTTTCAGAAGCTTTCTTT. Supplemented by reference TRBV30 and TRBJ1-1, the full variable domain reads SQTIHQWPATLVQPVGSPLSLECTVEGTSNPNLYWYRQAAGRGLQLLFYSVGIGQISSEVPQNLSASRPQDRQFILSSKKLLLSDSGFYLCAWSVTEFSEAFFGQGTRLTVV.

This chain connects TRBV4-3 to TRBJ2-1, with 14 bases matching TRBD2. V shed 2 bases, J shed 6 bases, and the junction held 9 bases outside the gene matches. CDR1 and CDR2 from the germline V gene are LGHNA and YSLEER. This CDR3 has 18 amino acids. This CDR3 reads CASSQRTSGGYPLNEQFF. CDR3 nucleotide sequence: TGCGCCAGCAGCCAACGGACTAGCGGGGGGTACCCCCTCAATGAGCAGTTCTTC.

This clonotype occurred a few times. Mismatch with germline at one junction end may stem from a read error. The chain combines TRBV5-3 with TRBJ1-5; 9 positions agree with TRBD1. TRBV5-3 is placed among ORFs of uncertain function. The CDR3 consists of 17 residues. The chain's CDR3 is CASSSGGDRGKNQPQHF. The CDR3 DNA is TGTGCCAGCAGCTCGGGTGGTGACAGGGGGAAGAATCAGCCCCAGCATTTT.

This clonotype showed up many times. This chain joins TRBV5-1 and TRBJ2-7; TRBD2 matches 10 bases. The CDR3 runs to 14 residues. CDR1 and CDR2 (germline): SGHRS, YFSETQ. V was clipped by 3 bases and J by 7 bases; unmatched bases: 7. CDR3 DNA sequence: TGCGCCAGCAGCTCCCCCCTAGCGGGAGAAGAGCAGTACTTC. Amino acids: CASSSPLAGEEQYF.

This clonotype was seen at least ten times. The V call is TRBV13, the J call TRBJ2-3; no definite D call. Germline V CDR1 and CDR2: PRHDT, FYEKMQ (reference sequence). The CDR3 length is 14 residues. V was pared by 5 bases and J by 6 bases, with 15 bases between. The CDR3 here is CASSRQIDDDTQYF. CDR3 nucleotides: TGTGCCAGCAGCCGCCAAATTGATGACGATACGCAGTATTTT.

This clonotype was counted at least ten times. CDR3 region: CATSRTDGQATRTDTQYF. DNA of the CDR3: TGTGCCACCAGCAGAACGGATGGACAGGCGACTCGCACAGATACGCAGTATTTT. The rearrangement joins TRBV15 to TRBJ2-3; 7 bases align to TRBD1. CDR1 and CDR2 (germline): LNHNV, YYDKDF (reference sequence). V shed 2 bases and J 1 base; nucleotides not matched to a gene: 12. This CDR3 is 18 amino acids long. Full variable domain (missing parts from reference TRBV15 and TRBJ2-3): DAMVIQNPRYQVTQFGKPVTLSCSQTLNHNVMYWYQQKSSQAPKLLFHYYDKDFNNEADTPDNFQSRRPNTSFCFLDIRSPGLGDTAMYLCATSRTDGQATRTDTQYFGPGTRLTVL.

This chain links TRBV28 with TRBJ2-5; D might be TRBD1 (7 bases). Per germline, CDR1 MDHEN and CDR2 SYDVKM. V lost 4 bases and J lost 5, with 14 bases in between. CDR3 length: 14 residues. The CDR3 is CASSSVRGAETQYF. The CDR3 DNA follows: TGTGCCAGCAGTTCGGTCAGGGGGGCGGAGACCCAGTACTTC.

This clonotype was seen at least ten times. The chain has TRBV14 and TRBJ2-7; D not resolved. V lost 4 bases to trimming and J lost 0 bases, with 13 bases between them. The germline V gene has CDR1 SGHDN and CDR2 FVKESK. CDR3 length equals 15 residues. CDR3: CASSPARLFSYEQYF. The DNA of the CDR3 is TGTGCCAGCAGCCCGGCCCGGCTTTTCTCCTACGAGCAGTACTTC.

This clonotype showed up many times. The gene calls are TRBV29-1 and TRBJ2-7; D unresolved. The CDR3 covers 11 residues. CDR1 is SQVTM, CDR2 ANQGSEA, per germline. The V end was cut by 4 bases, the J end by 1 base, with 5 bases between. The chain's CDR3 is CSVANSYEQYF. DNA of the CDR3: TGCAGCGTTGCTAATTCCTACGAGCAGTACTTC.

This chain links TRBV4-2 with TRBJ2-5, with D possibly being TRBD1 (6 bases). V was trimmed by 0 bases and J by 3 bases, leaving 11 bases between them. CDR3 length equals 15 residues. Germline values: CDR1 LGHNA, CDR2 YNFKEQ. The CDR3 region has the DNA TGTGCCAGCAGCCAAGATCAGGACAGAAAAGAGACCCAGTACTTC. Translation gives CASSQDQDRKETQYF.

This clonotype was observed many times. The chain combines TRBV18 with TRBJ2-5; 9 bases map to TRBD1. Germline V gene lookup returns CDR1 KGHSH and CDR2 LQKENI. With V trimmed by 5 bases and J by 5 bases, 6 bases remained unmatched. This CDR3 is built from 14 residues. This chain's CDR3 is CASSTQGAGETQYF. Here the CDR3 DNA reads TGTGCCAGCTCAACACAGGGGGCCGGCGAGACCCAGTACTTC. Full variable domain (rest looked up from reference TRBV18 and TRBJ2-5): NAGVMQNPRHLVRRRGQEARLRCSPMKGHSHVYWYRQLPEEGLKFMVYLQKENIIDESGMPKERFSAEFPKEGPSILRIQQVVRGDSAAYFCASSTQGAGETQYFGPGTRLLVL.

The chain couples TRBV7-9 to TRBJ2-5, with D perhaps TRBD2 (7 bases). Germline CDR1 reads SEHNR; CDR2 reads FQNEAQ (reference sequence). Trimming removed 3 bases at V and 5 bases at J, with 13 bases between. The CDR3 runs to 14 residues. The CDR3 spells CASSFGGAWETQYF. The CDR3 DNA is TGTGCCAGCAGCTTTGGGGGGGCATGGGAGACCCAGTACTTC.

In this sample, this clonotype turned up many times. The rearrangement joins TRBV24-1 to TRBJ1-5, with TRBD1 matching over 7 bases. V lost 2 bases to trimming and J lost 4 bases; unmatched junction nucleotides: 4. The CDR3 has 15 residues. Germline CDR1 and CDR2: KGHDR and SFDVKD. In nucleotides, the CDR3 is TGTGCCACCAGTGATTCGACAGGGCAAAATCAGCCCCAGCATTTT. Protein product: CATSDSTGQNQPQHF.

The genes are TRBV11-3 and TRBJ2-6; tentatively, D is TRBD1 or TRBD2 (5 bases each). Looked up from germline, CDR1 is SGHNT and CDR2 is YENEEA. This CDR3 is built from 18 residues. Between the trimmed V and J ends, which lost 0 bases and 9 bases, there was a span of 21 bases. CDR3 sequence (DNA): TGTGCCAGCAGCTTAGACCAAAGAATGGGACGAGTCGGCAACGTCCTGACTTTC. It is translated as CASSLDQRMGRVGNVLTF.